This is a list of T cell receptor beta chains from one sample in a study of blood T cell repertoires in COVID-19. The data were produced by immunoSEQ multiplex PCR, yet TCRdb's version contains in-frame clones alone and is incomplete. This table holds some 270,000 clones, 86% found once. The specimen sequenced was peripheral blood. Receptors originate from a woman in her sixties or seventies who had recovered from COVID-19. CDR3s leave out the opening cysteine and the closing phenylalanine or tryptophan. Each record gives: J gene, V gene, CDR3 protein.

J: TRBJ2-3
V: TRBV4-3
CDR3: ASSLKATDTQY

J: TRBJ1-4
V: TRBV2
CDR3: ASSSDGVVSSTNEKLF

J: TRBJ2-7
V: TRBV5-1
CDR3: ASSPGGASGGYEQY

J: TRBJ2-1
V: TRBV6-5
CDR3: ASTGTGYNEQF

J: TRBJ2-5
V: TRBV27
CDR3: ASSFGGKETQY

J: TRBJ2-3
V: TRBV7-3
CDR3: ASSHYVLADSTDTQY

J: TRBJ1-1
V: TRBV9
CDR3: ASSGSGSEAF

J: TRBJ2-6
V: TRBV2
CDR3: ASRGTVSRRSGANVLT

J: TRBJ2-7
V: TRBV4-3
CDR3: ASSWDSSSYEQY

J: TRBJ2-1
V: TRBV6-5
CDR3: ASRVPGFHEQF

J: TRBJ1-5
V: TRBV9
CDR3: ASSVGQGLNQPQH

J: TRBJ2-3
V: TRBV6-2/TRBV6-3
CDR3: ASSYWDRVTDTQY

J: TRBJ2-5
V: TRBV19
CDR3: ASSTNSRRGQETQY

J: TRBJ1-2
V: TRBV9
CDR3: ASSAGDRRIYGYT

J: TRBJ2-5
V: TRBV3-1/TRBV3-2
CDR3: ASSRTGGSETQY

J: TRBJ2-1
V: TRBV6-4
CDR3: ASSDSGGRYNEQF

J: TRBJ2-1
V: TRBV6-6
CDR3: ASSYFWRRYNEQF

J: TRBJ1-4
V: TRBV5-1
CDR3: ASSQETGGNEKLF

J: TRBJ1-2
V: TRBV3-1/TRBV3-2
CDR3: ASSLDRAGYT

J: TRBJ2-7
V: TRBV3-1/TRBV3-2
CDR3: ASVYRGHYEQY

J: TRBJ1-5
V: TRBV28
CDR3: ASSLGTGSNQPQH

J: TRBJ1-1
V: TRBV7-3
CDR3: ASRPNRVEAF

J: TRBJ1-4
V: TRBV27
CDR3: ASSLVGGNEKLF

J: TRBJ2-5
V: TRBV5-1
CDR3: ASSSFSGTGPETQY

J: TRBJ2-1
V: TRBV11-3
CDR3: ASSYGQGYNEQF

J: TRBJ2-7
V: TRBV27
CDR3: ASSFQASLYEQY

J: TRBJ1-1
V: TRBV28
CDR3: ASSPRDRASTEAF

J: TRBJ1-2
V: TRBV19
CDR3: ASSIETGSGGYT